This T cell receptor beta chain was identified in a study of T cells in Graves' hyperthyroidism and ophthalmopathy. This clonotype came up many times. With 4 bases removed from V and 0 bases from J, the gap between germline ends came to 16 bases. The CDR3 sequence is 17 residues long. Germline V CDR1 and CDR2: SEHNR, FQNEAQ (reference sequence). What was amplified from RNA transcripts were TCR beta CDR3 regions. In the first-round RT-PCR of the TCR CDR3, the HTBI primer set was used. TCRdb fed the multiplex PCR reads into MiXCR, producing one record per CDR3 protein. The sample has 600,000 or so distinct CDR3 sequences; about a sixth are singletons.

This chain connects TRBV7-9 to TRBJ2-4; D possibly corresponds to TRBD1 (7 bases). This clonotype was obtained from a woman in her thirties with Graves' hyperthyroidism. Sequencing input: blood. The CDR3 DNA reads as TGTGCCAGCAGCTCTCGGGCAGGGGGGATAGCCAAAAACATTCAGTACTTC. It specifies CASSSRAGGIAKNIQYF. Based on the CDR3 plus reference TRBV7-9 and TRBJ2-4, the full variable domain is DTGVSQNPRHKITKRGQNVTFRCDPISEHNRLYWYRQTLGQGPEFLTYFQNEAQLEKSRLLSDRFSAERPKGSFSTLEIQRTEQGDSAMYLCASSSRAGGIAKNIQYFGAGTRLSVL.